The present entry profiles one T cell receptor (beta chain) with its context. Its antigen is undetermined. This sample is part of a study of cytomegalovirus exposure and HLA in healthy donors. Points from the study as a whole: Per a prior analysis, the majority of TCR beta V segments were productive roughly 87% or roughly 30% of the time.

The PCR had 60 Vbeta and 13 Jbeta primers. Generated by immunoSEQ multiplex PCR, the TCRdb table keeps only in-frame clones and is missing some. The repertoire has about 110,000 clones, under 80% of them found once; the top ten carry 6.1%. Trimming removed 7 bases from V and 1 base from J, with 14 bases in between. The CDR3 runs to 14 residues. Germline CDR1 SGHTA, CDR2 FQGNSA. The chain is built from TRBV7-2 and TRBJ2-7; possibly TRBD2 for D (5 bases). The TCR originated in a woman between 45 and 65 years old in good health and CMV-seropositive. The sequenced material came from PBMCs. Written as DNA, the CDR3 is TGTGCCAGCATCCTTGGGCGCGGGTCCTACGAGCAGTACTTC. Translation: CASILGRGSYEQYF.